What follows is one T cell receptor (beta chain) and its context. The record originates from a study of CD8 T cells in ankylosing spondylitis. This CDR3 contains 16 residues. Germline trimming cut 4 bases from V and 3 bases from J; bases unmatched to any gene: 13. Germline loops: CDR1 SGHKS, CDR2 YYEKEE (reference sequence). TCRdb fed the 5' RACE reads into MiXCR, producing one record per CDR3 protein. The table has a few hundred thousand distinct CDR3 sequences, 20% seen once. The receptor comes from a male donor with ankylosing spondylitis or in good health (not recorded which). The gene calls are TRBV5-5 and TRBJ2-7; TRBD1 aligns across 7 bases. Sequenced sample: blood, either unsorted or a sorted T cell fraction (not recorded which). The CDR3 region is CASSPNPRTGGYEQYF. CDR3 DNA sequence: TGTGCCAGCAGCCCGAACCCGAGGACAGGTGGCTACGAGCAGTACTTC.